This T cell receptor (beta chain) was obtained from a study of T-cell memory formation after mild COVID-19. About the study: TCR clusters were largely donor specific. Broader study findings: CD4+ contracting clones were mainly CM and EM; CD8+ ones, EMRA. There was a balanced CD4/CD8 profile in clones contracting day 15 to 85, and later expanders leaned CD4+.

The V end was cut by 0 bases, the J end by 5 bases, with 9 bases between. Germline V CDR1 and CDR2: SGDLS, YYNGEE. This CDR3 is 14 amino acids long. With respect to this clonotype: Its antigen is undetermined.

5'RACE with constant-segment primers built TCRalpha and TCRbeta cDNA libraries with UMIs. TCRdb redid the calling of the 5' RACE reads with MiXCR, one entry per CDR3 protein. Altogether nearly 350,000 distinct CDR3 sequences are present, over 10% being singletons, with the ten largest covering about 21%. This clonotype was obtained from a man younger than 30 who had mild COVID-19 (a few samples of this study predate the infection). Cell type and time point are not known. The sequenced material came from PBMCs or a T cell subset sorted from them (not recorded which). The chain carries TRBV9 and TRBJ1-5; D possibly corresponds to TRBD1 (6 bases). CDR3 nucleotide sequence: TGTGCCAGCAGCGTAGGGGGGGCTGATCAGCCCCAGCATTTT. This codes for CASSVGGADQPQHF.